This is a list of T cell receptor beta chains from one sample in a study of cytomegalovirus exposure and HLA in healthy donors. Profiled with immunoSEQ multiplex PCR; TCRdb holds only in-frame clones, not every one. This sample has some 190,000 clones, with over 70% found just once. Sequenced material: PBMCs. Receptors were obtained from a young woman in good health and CMV-seropositive. The CDR3 runs from the conserved cysteine through the conserved F or W. D genes are given only for firm matches. Where a row states a size, it is once, few, many or the class of an expanded clone; other rows omit it.

abundance	v_gene	d_gene	j_gene	CDR3nt	CDR3aa
.	TRBV2	TRBD1	TRBJ2-7	TGTGCCAGTAAACCGGGACAGGGCCACGAGCAGTACTTC	CASKPGQGHEQYF
.	TRBV28	TRBD2	TRBJ2-7	TGTGCCAGCAGTAACCCCCTAGCGGGGGCCTACGAGCAGTACTTC	CASSNPLAGAYEQYF
.	TRBV5-4	.	TRBJ1-3	TGTGCCAGCAGCTCCCAGACATACTCTGGAAACACCATATATTTT	CASSSQTYSGNTIYF
.	TRBV4-1	.	TRBJ1-2	TGCGCCAGCAGCCAAGGTTTCGGGGGAGACTATGGCTACACCTTC	CASSQGFGGDYGYTF
.	TRBV15	TRBD2	TRBJ2-7	TGTGCCACCAGTCTTCTAGCGGGGAGTTCCTACGAGCAGTACTTC	CATSLLAGSSYEQYF
.	TRBV27	TRBD2	TRBJ2-1	TGTGCCAGCAGTATCGGACTAGCGGGGTCCTACAATGAGCAGTTCTTC	CASSIGLAGSYNEQFF
.	TRBV29-1	TRBD2	TRBJ2-7	TGCAGCGTTGGGACTAGCGGGTACGAGCAGTACTTC	CSVGTSGYEQYF
once	TRBV11-2	TRBD1	TRBJ1-1	TGTGCCAGCAGCTTAGGACAGGGCACCCTGACTGAAGCTTTCTTT	CASSLGQGTLTEAFF
.	TRBV7-9	.	TRBJ1-1	TGTTCCAGCAGCTTAGATTACAGGGAAACTACGAACACTGAAGCTTTCTTT	CSSSLDYRETTNTEAFF
.	TRBV29-1	.	TRBJ1-3	TGCAGCGTTGAAGAAGAAGGCAGGGAAGAACTTCGAAACACCATATATTTT	CSVEEEGREELRNTIYF
.	TRBV6-1	TRBD2	TRBJ2-7	TGTGCCAGCAGACTGATGGCGGGGGGGACCTACGAGCAGTACTTC	CASRLMAGGTYEQYF
few	TRBV5-6	.	TRBJ1-5	TGTGCCAGCAGCTTGTGGGGCAGCAATCAGCCCCAGCATTTT	CASSLWGSNQPQHF
.	TRBV7-2	TRBD2	TRBJ2-3	TGTGCCAGCAGCTTACCGAGGACTAGCGGCACAGATACGCAGTATTTT	CASSLPRTSGTDTQYF
.	TRBV11-3	.	TRBJ2-3	TGTGCCAGCAGCTCCCGGGCAGGACTCACAGATACGCAGTATTTT	CASSSRAGLTDTQYF
once	TRBV2	TRBD1	TRBJ1-1	TGTGCCAGCAGACCGGGACAGGGGGGGCGGAGGAACACTGAAGCTTTCTTT	CASRPGQGGRRNTEAFF
.	TRBV7-9	.	TRBJ1-5	TGTTCCAGCAGCTTAGGGGCCCCGGGCAATCAGCCCCAGCATTTT	CSSSLGAPGNQPQHF
.	TRBV7-9	TRBD1	TRBJ1-3	TGTGCCAGCAGCAAGGGACAGGGATCTGGAAACACCATATATTTT	CASSKGQGSGNTIYF
.	TRBV10-3	TRBD1	TRBJ1-1	TGTGCCATCAGTGAGTCGTTGACAGGGTCGGCTGAAGTTTTCTTT	CAISESLTGSAEVFF
.	TRBV14	.	TRBJ1-6	TGTGCCAGCAGCCAAGATGGGCGTTCTAATTCACCCCTCCACTTT	CASSQDGRSNSPLHF
.	TRBV5-5	TRBD1	TRBJ2-7	TGTGCCAGCAGCTTGGAGGCAGGGGGTGGTGAGCAGTACTTC	CASSLEAGGGEQYF
.	TRBV5-1	TRBD1	TRBJ2-3	TGCGCCAGCAGCACCGTCCTCAGGGGGCGGACAGATACGCAGTATTTT	CASSTVLRGRTDTQYF
.	TRBV25-1	TRBD2	TRBJ2-1	TGTGCCAGCAGTGCCGACGCCGTGCTAGCGGGAGTAGACAATGAGCAGTTCTTC	CASSADAVLAGVDNEQFF
.	TRBV5-6	.	TRBJ1-1	TGTGCCAGCAGCCATGGGCGAAGCACTGAAGCTTTCTTT	CASSHGRSTEAFF
few	TRBV7-8	TRBD2	TRBJ2-7	TGTGCCAGCAGCCGAGGACTAGGTGCCTCCTACGAGCAGTACTTC	CASSRGLGASYEQYF
once	TRBV20-1	.	TRBJ1-1	TGCGGTGCCGCGCGATCGTGGGCTTTCTTT	CGAARSWAFF
.	TRBV19	TRBD1	TRBJ1-1	TGTGCCAGTAGTATAGGAGGGGGCTTTAGGACTGAAGCTTTCTTT	CASSIGGGFRTEAFF
.	TRBV7-9	.	TRBJ1-2	TGTGCCAGCAGCCCCCTACCGACAGTCTATGGCTACACCTTC	CASSPLPTVYGYTF
.	TRBV6-5	TRBD1	TRBJ1-2	TGTGCCAGCAGCCCAGGGACAGGGGGGAATGGCTACACCTTC	CASSPGTGGNGYTF
.	TRBV7-8	.	TRBJ1-3	TGTGCCAGCAGCTTTACCGGGAACACCATATATTTT	CASSFTGNTIYF
.	TRBV4-1	TRBD1	TRBJ1-2	TGCGCCAGCAGCCAAGAAGCAGGACAGGGTTTAACCCCCGATGGCTACACCTTC	CASSQEAGQGLTPDGYTF
.	TRBV28	.	TRBJ1-3	TGTGCCAGCACCATTGACACGAGAGACATATATTTT	CASTIDTRDIYF
.	TRBV11-2	.	TRBJ1-3	TGTGCCAGCAGCTCATTAGAGGGTTATGGAAACACCATATATTTT	CASSSLEGYGNTIYF
.	TRBV29-1	TRBD2	TRBJ2-1	TGCAGCGTTGGTGGGTTTGGTAGCGGGGCCTACAATGAGCAGTTCTTC	CSVGGFGSGAYNEQFF
once	TRBV28	.	TRBJ2-1	TGTGCCAGCAGTGTTAGGCAGGGGCAGTTCTTC	CASSVRQGQFF
once	TRBV25-1	TRBD1	TRBJ2-7	TGTGCCAGCAGCGTAGGTGGGACAGGGAACTACGAGCAGTACTTC	CASSVGGTGNYEQYF
.	TRBV5-1	TRBD1	TRBJ1-3	TGCGCCAGCAGCTTCCGACAGGGACTTGGAAACACCATATATTTT	CASSFRQGLGNTIYF
.	TRBV29-1	.	TRBJ1-1	TGCAGCGTTGGAGAACCGGGGATGAACACTGAAGCTTTCTTT	CSVGEPGMNTEAFF
few	TRBV28	TRBD1	TRBJ1-2	TGTGCCTACGAATCCACAGGGGGCGATCGTGGCTACACCTTC	CAYESTGGDRGYTF
.	TRBV28	.	TRBJ2-5	TGTGCCAGCGGACTTTCAGGGGCTCAGGAGACCCAGTACTTC	CASGLSGAQETQYF
.	TRBV5-4	TRBD2	TRBJ2-6	TGTGCCACCGGGACTAGCGGGAGGAGCTCTGGGGCCAACGTCCTGACTTTC	CATGTSGRSSGANVLTF
.	TRBV11-2	TRBD1	TRBJ1-2	TGTGCCAGCAGCTTCCCGACAGGGGGCGCTTATGGCTACACCTTC	CASSFPTGGAYGYTF
.	TRBV28	.	TRBJ2-5	TGTGCCAGCAGACAGAAGTACCAAGAGACCCAGTACTTC	CASRQKYQETQYF
.	TRBV21-1	.	TRBJ2-3	TGTGCCAGCAGCATCCGTCTGAGCACAGATACGCAGTATTTT	CASSIRLSTDTQYF
few	TRBV5-1	TRBD2	TRBJ2-7	TGCGCCAGCAGCTTGGGGGAGGGACTCTCCTACGAGCAGTACTTC	CASSLGEGLSYEQYF
once	TRBV6-4	.	TRBJ1-2	TGTGCCAGCAGTGAATTGGGGCGAAACTATGGCTACACCTTC	CASSELGRNYGYTF
.	TRBV12-2	.	TRBJ2-3	TGTGCAAGTCGCTTAGCGGAAGAACATCTAGACACAGATACGCAGTATTTT	CASRLAEEHLDTDTQYF
.	TRBV25-1	.	TRBJ1-6	TGTGCCAGCAGTGAAGAGTGGCTTCGGGATTCACCCCTCCACTTT	CASSEEWLRDSPLHF
few	TRBV28	TRBD2	TRBJ2-1	TGTGCCAGCAGTTTACCTAGCGGGATACGCAATGAGCAGTTCTTC	CASSLPSGIRNEQFF
few	TRBV11-3	TRBD2	TRBJ2-7	TGTGCCAGCAGCCCAGGGAGCGGGAGTATGGAGAAGCAGTACTTC	CASSPGSGSMEKQYF
.	TRBV11-3	.	TRBJ2-1	TGTGCCAGCAGCCCAACGAGACAGAAGGACAATGAGCAGTTCTTC	CASSPTRQKDNEQFF
.	TRBV6-1	TRBD1	TRBJ2-7	TGTGCCAGCAGTGAACCGGGACAGGGTATTACCTACGAGCAGTACTTC	CASSEPGQGITYEQYF
.	TRBV4-2	TRBD1	TRBJ1-5	TGTGCCAGCAGCCAAGACAGGGGGAAATCAGCCCCAGCATTT	CASSQDRGKSAPAF